Following are 16 T cell receptor beta chains from one sample sequenced in a study of vaccination and CD4 T cells after COVID-19. Regarding treatment: approximately 11-day PBMC culture with coronavirus spike peptide pools or control peptides (ViraFEST assay). These receptors have no identified antigens. Oncomine TCR Beta short-read sequencing was applied to DNA from cultured CD4+ T cells. TCRdb reanalysed the PCR reads using MiXCR and keeps one entry per CDR3 protein. The table has about 16,000 distinct CDR3 sequences, over 45% seen once. Input material: CD4+ T cells from blood, cultured in vitro. All receptors come from a human donor who had recovered from COVID-19.

V and J are TRBV7-9 and TRBJ2-7, with D perhaps matching TRBD2 (6 bases). Germline V gene data show CDR1 as SEHNR and CDR2 as FQNEAQ (reference sequence). V was trimmed by 5 bases and J by 4 bases, leaving 21 bases between them. The CDR3 runs 16 residues. This CDR3 is CASSPRGTRDGYEQYF. The CDR3 coding sequence is TGTGCCAGCAGCCCTAGAGGGACTCGAGATGGGTACGAGCAGTACTTC.

The chain carries TRBV6-2 or TRBV6-3 and TRBJ1-3, with unresolved D. The V gene's germline CDR1 is MNHEY and CDR2 SVGEGT. Trimming shortened V by 8 bases and J by 0 bases, and 8 bases separated the two germline ends. This CDR3 has 13 amino acids. The CDR3 bases are TGTGCCAGCCGGTTCTTCTCTGGAAACACCATATATTTT. Its protein is CASRFFSGNTIYF.

This rearrangement joins TRBV7-2 to TRBJ2-1; TRBD2 is a possible D gene (6 bases). Trimming shortened V by 2 bases and J by 12 bases, and 14 bases separated the two germline ends. This CDR3 is built from 13 residues. Looked up from germline, CDR1 is SGHTA and CDR2 is FQGNSA. In DNA, the CDR3 is TGTGCCAGCAGCTTAAAAGGGTCGGGAGTGCAGTTCTTC. Translation gives CASSLKGSGVQFF. The full variable domain, its missing parts supplied by reference TRBV7-2 and TRBJ2-1, is GAGVSQSPSNKVTEKGKDVELRCDPISGHTALYWYRQSLGQGLEFLIYFQGNSAPDKSGLPSDRFSAERTGGSVSTLTIQRTQQEDSAVYLCASSLKGSGVQFFGPGTRLTVL.

The genes are TRBV28 and TRBJ1-5, with TRBD1 as a possible D gene (6 bases). The V and J ends lost 5 bases and 2 bases respectively, with 13 bases between them. The CDR3 is 15 amino acids. Germline V CDR1 and CDR2: MDHEN, SYDVKM. CDR3 region: CASSRLQGGNQPQHF. For the CDR3, the DNA is TGTGCCAGCAGTCGGCTACAGGGCGGCAATCAGCCCCAGCATTTT.

V gene TRBV28 combines with J gene TRBJ2-5, with a possible D match to TRBD2 (5 bases). Per germline, CDR1 MDHEN and CDR2 SYDVKM. Trimming cost V 3 bases and J 5 bases, with 16 bases left between them. This CDR3 comprises 15 residues. The CDR3 bases are TGTGCCAGCAGTTTGGCGTCCGGAGGCTATGAGACCCAGTACTTC. Translation: CASSLASGGYETQYF.

This clonotype was counted a single time. The genes are TRBV30 and TRBJ2-6; D gene unclear. Germline lookup yields CDR1 GTSNPN and CDR2 SVGIG (reference sequence). V lost 4 bases and J lost 2, with 9 bases in between. The CDR3 is made up of 14 amino acids. The CDR3 nucleotides are TGTGCCTGGAAACCTACCCCTGGGGCCAACGTCCTGACTTTC. Translating it yields CAWKPTPGANVLTF.

This clonotype was found once. The V call is TRBV2, the J call TRBJ1-6; D remains unclear. Germline lookup yields CDR1 SNHLY and CDR2 FYNNEI. V was cut by 6 bases and J by 5 bases, with 14 bases left in between. CDR3 length: 15 amino acids. The CDR3 protein is CASRPASGDNSPLHF. For the CDR3, the DNA is TGTGCCAGCAGGCCTGCGAGTGGGGATAATTCACCCCTCCACTTT. The full variable domain, with the rest looked up from reference TRBV2 and TRBJ1-6, is EPEVTQTPSHQVTQMGQEVILRCVPISNHLYFYWYRQILGQKVEFLVSFYNNEISEKSEIFDDQFSVERPDGSNFTLKIRSTKLEDSAMYFCASRPASGDNSPLHFGNGTRLTVT.

The genes are TRBV5-1 and TRBJ2-3; the D gene is possibly TRBD2 (6 bases). Trimming shortened V by 3 bases and J by 3 bases, and 8 bases separated the two germline ends. CDR1 and CDR2 (germline): SGHRS, YFSETQ. This CDR3 contains 13 residues. DNA of the CDR3: TGCGCCAGCAGCTCGGGGAGGACAGATACGCAGTATTTT. Protein: CASSSGRTDTQYF.

V is TRBV20-1 and J is TRBJ1-1; 9 positions agree with TRBD1. Germline V gene sequence: CDR1 DFQATT, CDR2 SNEGSKA (reference sequence). The CDR3 length is 13 residues. Germline trimming cut 5 bases from V and 6 bases from J; bases unmatched to any gene: 7. The CDR3 sequence is CSAEGQGRAEAFF. DNA for the CDR3: TGCAGTGCTGAGGGACAGGGAAGGGCTGAAGCTTTCTTT.

The chain recombines TRBV5-4 with TRBJ2-3; 12 bases align to TRBD2. The V gene end was trimmed by 4 bases and the J gene end by 9 bases; junction bases not matched to a gene: 9. Germline V gives CDR1 SGHNT, CDR2 YYREEE (reference sequence). The CDR3 consists of 15 residues. In DNA form, the CDR3 reads TGTGCCAGCAGCGAGACTAGCGGGGGATTCCGGACGCAGTATTTT. Translated: CASSETSGGFRTQYF. Supplemented by reference TRBV5-4 and TRBJ2-3, the full variable domain reads ETGVTQSPTHLIKTRGQQVTLRCSSQSGHNTVSWYQQALGQGPQFIFQYYREEENGRGNFPPRFSGLQFPNYSSELNVNALELDDSALYLCASSETSGGFRTQYFGPGTRLTVL.

The chain employs TRBV2 and TRBJ2-2; D is ambiguous. The CDR3 sequence is 14 residues long. V was pared by 7 bases and J by 8 bases, with 17 bases between. In germline, CDR1 is SNHLY, CDR2 FYNNEI. CDR3 residues: CASTQKRGLGELFF. As DNA, the CDR3 is TGTGCCAGCACCCAAAAAAGAGGTTTAGGGGAGCTGTTTTTT.

The rearrangement links TRBV20-1 to TRBJ1-5, with no clear D. The V gene's germline CDR1 is DFQATT and CDR2 SNEGSKA (reference sequence). The CDR3 has 15 amino acids. Trimming removed 1 base from V and 3 bases from J, with 13 bases in between. The CDR3 is CSARVAGASNQPQHF. CDR3 coding DNA: TGCAGTGCTAGAGTTGCAGGAGCCTCCAATCAGCCCCAGCATTTT.

V gene TRBV7-8 combines with J gene TRBJ2-7, with 8 positions matching TRBD1. Looked up from germline, CDR1 is SGHVS and CDR2 is FQNEAQ. The trim removed 5 bases at V and 7 bases at J, leaving 7 bases unmatched. This CDR3 is built from 13 residues. CDR3 in DNA: TGTGCCAGCAGCACGGACAGGGCCAGAGAGCAGTACTTC. This encodes CASSTDRAREQYF.

This clonotype was counted only a few times. The rearrangement uses TRBV6-1 and TRBJ1-5; no reliable D call. Germline V gene data show CDR1 as MNHNS and CDR2 as SASEGT. The CDR3 is 13 amino acids. With 6 bases removed from V and 3 bases from J, the gap between germline ends came to 9 bases. CDR3 coding DNA: TGTGCCAGCAGAGTTCCGTCCAATCAGCCCCAGCATTTT. This sequence encodes CASRVPSNQPQHF.

J is TRBJ1-2 and V is TRBV18; D is possibly TRBD1 (6 bases). CDR1 KGHSH and CDR2 LQKENI come from the germline V gene. The length of the CDR3 is 14 residues. The ends were cut back, 0 bases at V and 10 bases at J, with 15 bases in the middle. The CDR3 here is CASSPPGADGDYTF. The DNA of the CDR3 is TGTGCCAGCTCACCACCGGGGGCCGATGGGGACTACACCTTC.

The count of this clonotype is one. J is TRBJ2-7 and V is TRBV20-1; TRBD1 or TRBD2 may be the D gene (5 bases each). The CDR3 is 18 amino acids. The V gene's germline CDR1 is DFQATT and CDR2 SNEGSKA (reference sequence). V lost 3 bases, J lost 0 bases, and 24 bases lay in between. CDR3 sequence reads: CSASSPTLGTKSSYEQYF. CDR3 nucleotides: TGCAGTGCTAGTTCGCCTACCCTCGGGACCAAAAGCTCCTACGAGCAGTACTTC.